This record looks at one T cell receptor beta chain sequence and its context. The entry originates in a study of blood T cell repertoires in COVID-19. Study-wide context: Collection of acute and convalescent COVID-19 samples took place in the United States, Italy and Spain. Sample material is recorded as cDNA or gDNA derived from T cells, B-cell-depleted T cells, or PBMCs.

Deletions cut 5 bases from V and 3 bases from J, with 8 bases between. Germline CDR1 MNHEY, CDR2 SMNVEV (reference sequence). CDR3 length: 13 amino acids. Per the authors' pipeline: By means of reference gene primer amplification, nucleated cell counts were estimated. Generated by immunoSEQ multiplex PCR, the TCRdb table keeps only in-frame clones and is missing some. That table is the source of V, J and clone size, and D and trimming were worked out from the DNA. This table holds 300,000 or so clones, approximately 80% found once. This TCR was sampled from a woman in her fifties or sixties with active or convalescent COVID-19. This chain uses TRBV27 with TRBJ2-1, with D possibly TRBD1 on 5 matching bases. Sample: peripheral blood. CDR3 loop: CASSRTLYNEQFF. The CDR3 bases are TGTGCCAGCAGTCGGACACTCTACAATGAGCAGTTCTTC.